The clone carrying this TCR beta chain was counted at least ten times. The antigen is unknown. This specimen belongs to a study of T cells after yellow fever vaccination. UMIs were added to TCR cDNA along with a universal primer site when it was made by 5'RACE template switching. MiXCR was run by TCRdb on the 5' RACE reads, yielding one entry per CDR3 protein. The sample carries about 320,000 distinct CDR3 sequences, around a tenth recorded once. Whole-study findings and limits: Abundant clonotypes from the bulk population could have been carried over as contaminants into FACS-sorted repertoires. Reappearance after the booster was observed for most primary-vaccination clones (about 95% CD4, roughly 88% CD8). The secondary response was weaker but peaked faster, day 5 versus 15.

V was pared by 6 bases and J by 7 bases, with 10 bases of the junction left unmatched. There are 14 residues in the CDR3. The origin of this receptor is a man aged 18-30 years who received the YFV17D yellow fever vaccine. The chain recombines TRBV12-3 or TRBV12-4 with TRBJ2-5; 8 bases align to TRBD2. Sequencing was performed on CD4+ T cells sorted from PBMCs, taken 45 days after the yellow fever booster vaccination. The CDR3 loop is CASSPKRGMGTQYF. DNA for the CDR3: TGTGCCAGCAGCCCCAAGCGGGGGATGGGGACCCAGTACTTC.